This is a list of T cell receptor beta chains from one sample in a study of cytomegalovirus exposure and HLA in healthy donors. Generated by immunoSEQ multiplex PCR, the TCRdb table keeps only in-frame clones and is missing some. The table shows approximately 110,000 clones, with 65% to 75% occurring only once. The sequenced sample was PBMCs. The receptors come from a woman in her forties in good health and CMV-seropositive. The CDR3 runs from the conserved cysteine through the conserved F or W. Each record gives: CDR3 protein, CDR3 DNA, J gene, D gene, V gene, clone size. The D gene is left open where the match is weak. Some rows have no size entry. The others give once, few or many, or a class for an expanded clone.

CDR3aa: CASTRKWPSVQAQYF
CDR3nt: TGTGCCAGCACCCGGAAGTGGCCCTCGGTCCAGGCGCAGTATTTT
j_gene: TRBJ2-3
d_gene: .
v_gene: TRBV5-8
abundance: few

CDR3aa: CASSVDWGQINYGYTF
CDR3nt: TGTGCCAGCAGCGTAGATTGGGGACAGATAAACTATGGCTACACCTTC
j_gene: TRBJ1-2
d_gene: TRBD1
v_gene: TRBV9
abundance: few

CDR3aa: CASTRAGTGVVMQFF
CDR3nt: TGTGCCAGCACCCGAGCCGGGACAGGGGTCGTGATGCAGTTCTTC
j_gene: TRBJ2-1
d_gene: TRBD1
v_gene: TRBV6-1
abundance: few

CDR3aa: CASSPNRYQETQYF
CDR3nt: TGTGCCAGCAGCCCGAACAGGTACCAAGAGACCCAGTACTTC
j_gene: TRBJ2-5
d_gene: .
v_gene: TRBV14
abundance: .

CDR3aa: CASSLERDTGELFF
CDR3nt: TGTGCCAGCAGCTTAGAACGGGACACCGGGGAGCTGTTTTTT
j_gene: TRBJ2-2
d_gene: .
v_gene: TRBV11-1
abundance: .

CDR3aa: CARGTDGLAGNNEQFF
CDR3nt: TGTGCCAGAGGGACGGATGGACTAGCGGGCAACAATGAGCAGTTCTTC
j_gene: TRBJ2-1
d_gene: .
v_gene: TRBV21-1
abundance: .

CDR3aa: CASSGAGTTEGEQYF
CDR3nt: TGTGCCAGCAGCGGAGCGGGGACAACGGAGGGCGAGCAGTACTTC
j_gene: TRBJ2-7
d_gene: .
v_gene: TRBV6-5
abundance: .

CDR3aa: CASSLTGAEEKLFF
CDR3nt: TGTGCCAGCAGCTTGACAGGGGCAGAGGAAAAACTGTTTTTT
j_gene: TRBJ1-4
d_gene: TRBD1
v_gene: TRBV5-4
abundance: few

CDR3aa: CASSPRLAGELGSYEQYF
CDR3nt: TGTGCCAGCAGCCCCCGACTAGCGGGGGAGTTGGGCTCCTACGAGCAGTACTTC
j_gene: TRBJ2-7
d_gene: TRBD2
v_gene: TRBV11-3
abundance: .

CDR3aa: CARSGLAGGTDTQYF
CDR3nt: TGTGCCAGGTCGGGACTAGCTGGGGGCACAGATACGCAGTATTTT
j_gene: TRBJ2-3
d_gene: TRBD2
v_gene: TRBV6-1
abundance: .

CDR3aa: CAIATAPYEQYF
CDR3nt: TGTGCCATCGCTACCGCCCCCTACGAGCAGTACTTC
j_gene: TRBJ2-7
d_gene: .
v_gene: TRBV28
abundance: .

CDR3aa: CASSSRQGFNQPQHF
CDR3nt: TGTGCCAGTAGTAGCAGACAGGGTTTCAATCAGCCCCAGCATTTT
j_gene: TRBJ1-5
d_gene: TRBD1
v_gene: TRBV19
abundance: .

CDR3aa: CASSSYYEQYF
CDR3nt: TGTGCCAGCAGCTCTTACTACGAGCAGTACTTC
j_gene: TRBJ2-7
d_gene: .
v_gene: TRBV7-2
abundance: .

CDR3aa: CASSSGLAGVADTQYF
CDR3nt: TGTGCCAGCAGCTCCGGACTAGCGGGAGTGGCAGATACGCAGTATTTT
j_gene: TRBJ2-3
d_gene: TRBD2
v_gene: TRBV5-5
abundance: .

CDR3aa: CASETLNKGIYEQYF
CDR3nt: TGTGCCAGCGAGACCCTCAACAAGGGGATATACGAGCAGTACTTC
j_gene: TRBJ2-7
d_gene: .
v_gene: TRBV19
abundance: few

CDR3aa: CASSSGTGGGQPQHF
CDR3nt: TGTGCCAGCAGTTCCGGGACAGGGGGCGGTCAGCCCCAGCATTTT
j_gene: TRBJ1-5
d_gene: TRBD1
v_gene: TRBV2
abundance: .

CDR3aa: CAWSVGQGDNSPLHF
CDR3nt: TGTGCCTGGAGTGTAGGGCAGGGGGATAATTCACCCCTCCACTTT
j_gene: TRBJ1-6
d_gene: TRBD1
v_gene: TRBV30
abundance: once

CDR3aa: CSVWRAGNYGYTF
CDR3nt: TGCAGCGTGTGGAGGGCAGGCAACTATGGCTACACCTTC
j_gene: TRBJ1-2
d_gene: .
v_gene: TRBV29-1
abundance: .

CDR3aa: CASSLGLAGVKDTQYF
CDR3nt: TGTGCCAGCAGCTTAGGGCTAGCGGGAGTTAAAGATACGCAGTATTTT
j_gene: TRBJ2-3
d_gene: TRBD2
v_gene: TRBV7-9
abundance: once

CDR3aa: CASSPATSGATYTQYF
CDR3nt: TGTGCCAGCTCACCAGCAACTAGCGGGGCCACTTATACGCAGTATTTT
j_gene: TRBJ2-3
d_gene: TRBD2
v_gene: TRBV18
abundance: .

CDR3aa: CASSPDYTDTQYF
CDR3nt: TGTGCCAGCAGCCCGGACTACACAGATACGCAGTATTTT
j_gene: TRBJ2-3
d_gene: .
v_gene: TRBV7-2
abundance: .

CDR3aa: CATPREAYNEQFF
CDR3nt: TGTGCCACCCCGAGAGAAGCCTACAATGAGCAGTTCTTC
j_gene: TRBJ2-1
d_gene: .
v_gene: TRBV2
abundance: .

CDR3aa: CASSLAGGPYEQYF
CDR3nt: TGTGCCAGCAGTTTAGCGGGAGGGCCCTACGAGCAGTACTTC
j_gene: TRBJ2-7
d_gene: TRBD2
v_gene: TRBV27
abundance: .

CDR3aa: CASSPQWPRETQYF
CDR3nt: TGCGCCAGCAGCCCACAGTGGCCCCGGGAGACCCAGTACTTC
j_gene: TRBJ2-5
d_gene: .
v_gene: TRBV5-1
abundance: few

CDR3aa: CASSLGGPYEQYF
CDR3nt: TGTGCCAGCAGCTTAGGGGGGCCCTACGAGCAGTACTTC
j_gene: TRBJ2-7
d_gene: .
v_gene: TRBV7-8
abundance: few

CDR3aa: CASSSGGAGANVLTF
CDR3nt: TGCGCCAGCAGCTCCGGGGGGGCTGGGGCCAACGTCCTGACTTTC
j_gene: TRBJ2-6
d_gene: TRBD2
v_gene: TRBV5-1
abundance: .

CDR3aa: CASSQQTGTQETQYF
CDR3nt: TGCGCCAGCAGCCAGCAAACAGGGACACAAGAGACCCAGTACTTC
j_gene: TRBJ2-5
d_gene: .
v_gene: TRBV4-3
abundance: .

CDR3aa: CASSAFWPMKGAEAFF
CDR3nt: TGTGCCAGCAGTGCTTTTTGGCCGATGAAGGGGGCAGAAGCTTTCTTT
j_gene: TRBJ1-1
d_gene: TRBD1
v_gene: TRBV6-1
abundance: .

CDR3aa: CASAVGAGEQYF
CDR3nt: TGTGCCAGCGCCGTGGGGGCGGGAGAGCAGTACTTC
j_gene: TRBJ2-5
d_gene: .
v_gene: TRBV7-9
abundance: .

CDR3aa: CASILGQHMNTEAFF
CDR3nt: TGTGCCAGCATATTGGGACAGCACATGAACACTGAAGCTTTCTTT
j_gene: TRBJ1-1
d_gene: TRBD1
v_gene: TRBV6-1
abundance: .

CDR3aa: CASTPGGLYGYTF
CDR3nt: TGTGCCAGCACACCGGGTGGGTTATATGGCTACACCTTC
j_gene: TRBJ1-2
d_gene: .
v_gene: TRBV6-5
abundance: .

CDR3aa: CASSRVAGGLTDTQYF
CDR3nt: TGTGCCAGCAGCCGCGTAGCGGGAGGGCTGACAGATACGCAGTATTTT
j_gene: TRBJ2-3
d_gene: TRBD2
v_gene: TRBV5-4
abundance: .

CDR3aa: CASSLSTGVQGEQYF
CDR3nt: TGTGCCAGCAGCTTATCCACGGGAGTCCAGGGAGAGCAGTACTTC
j_gene: TRBJ2-7
d_gene: .
v_gene: TRBV7-6
abundance: .

CDR3aa: CASSPRGLKAGSTDTQYF
CDR3nt: TGTGCCAGCAGCCCGCGTGGATTGAAAGCGGGAAGCACAGATACGCAGTATTTT
j_gene: TRBJ2-3
d_gene: .
v_gene: TRBV21-1
abundance: .

CDR3aa: CASSLGQGPYGYTF
CDR3nt: TGCGCCAGCAGCTTAGGACAGGGTCCCTATGGCTACACCTTC
j_gene: TRBJ1-2
d_gene: TRBD1
v_gene: TRBV5-1
abundance: .

CDR3aa: CATSSGTGVSYEQYF
CDR3nt: TGTGCCACCAGCAGTGGGACAGGGGTCTCCTACGAGCAGTACTTC
j_gene: TRBJ2-7
d_gene: TRBD1
v_gene: TRBV15
abundance: .

CDR3aa: CASSSYPPGTGGMETQYF
CDR3nt: TGCGCCAGCAGCTCTTACCCACCCGGGACAGGGGGCATGGAGACCCAGTACTTC
j_gene: TRBJ2-5
d_gene: TRBD1
v_gene: TRBV5-1
abundance: .

CDR3aa: CASRKETSPGELFF
CDR3nt: TGCGCCAGCAGAAAGGAAACTAGCCCCGGGGAGCTGTTTTTT
j_gene: TRBJ2-2
d_gene: .
v_gene: TRBV4-1
abundance: .

CDR3aa: CASSPRDRGSNQPQHF
CDR3nt: TGTGCCAGCTCACCGCGGGACAGGGGGAGCAATCAGCCCCAGCATTTT
j_gene: TRBJ1-5
d_gene: TRBD1
v_gene: TRBV18
abundance: .

CDR3aa: CAWSVLGGGYEQYF
CDR3nt: TGTGCCTGGAGTGTACTAGGAGGTGGCTACGAGCAGTACTTC
j_gene: TRBJ2-7
d_gene: .
v_gene: TRBV30
abundance: .

CDR3aa: CASSFGDRTYGYTF
CDR3nt: TGTGCCAGCAGCTTTGGTGACAGGACCTATGGCTACACCTTC
j_gene: TRBJ1-2
d_gene: .
v_gene: TRBV7-8
abundance: .

CDR3aa: CASSEMGRAANYGYTF
CDR3nt: TGTGCCAGCAGTGAAATGGGCAGGGCAGCTAACTATGGCTACACCTTC
j_gene: TRBJ1-2
d_gene: .
v_gene: TRBV2
abundance: once

CDR3aa: CASYRGRGANEKLFF
CDR3nt: TGTGCCAGTTACAGGGGGCGGGGAGCTAATGAAAAACTGTTTTTT
j_gene: TRBJ1-4
d_gene: TRBD1
v_gene: TRBV6-6
abundance: .

CDR3aa: CASKQGDRLSGNTIYF
CDR3nt: TGTGCCAGCAAACAGGGGGACCGCCTCTCTGGAAACACCATATATTTT
j_gene: TRBJ1-3
d_gene: .
v_gene: TRBV21-1
abundance: .

CDR3aa: CSVVISYEQYF
CDR3nt: TGCAGCGTTGTAATTTCCTACGAGCAGTACTTC
j_gene: TRBJ2-7
d_gene: .
v_gene: TRBV29-1
abundance: .

CDR3aa: CASRLTGIDSPLHF
CDR3nt: TGTGCCAGCAGACTTACAGGGATAGATTCACCCCTCCACTTT
j_gene: TRBJ1-6
d_gene: .
v_gene: TRBV27
abundance: .

CDR3aa: CAWTLAGGHLQYF
CDR3nt: TGTGCCTGGACCCTAGCGGGGGGGCACTTGCAGTATTTT
j_gene: TRBJ2-3
d_gene: TRBD2
v_gene: TRBV30
abundance: .

CDR3aa: CASSRDRDSTGELFF
CDR3nt: TGTGCCAGCAGTCGTGACAGGGATTCCACCGGGGAGCTGTTTTTT
j_gene: TRBJ2-2
d_gene: TRBD1
v_gene: TRBV6-5
abundance: .

CDR3aa: CAWSWGGEAFF
CDR3nt: TGTGCCTGGAGTTGGGGCGGTGAAGCTTTCTTT
j_gene: TRBJ1-1
d_gene: .
v_gene: TRBV30
abundance: .

CDR3aa: CASSLGGQHYEQYF
CDR3nt: TGTGCCAGCAGCTTAGGGGGACAGCACTACGAGCAGTACTTC
j_gene: TRBJ2-7
d_gene: TRBD1
v_gene: TRBV5-4
abundance: .

CDR3aa: CASSVAHRTFTGELFF
CDR3nt: TGTGCCAGCAGCGTAGCTCATCGGACTTTTACCGGGGAGCTGTTTTTT
j_gene: TRBJ2-2
d_gene: .
v_gene: TRBV9
abundance: .

CDR3aa: CASTTFGHLAKNIQYF
CDR3nt: TGTGCCAGCACCACCTTTGGACACCTAGCCAAAAACATTCAGTACTTC
j_gene: TRBJ2-4
d_gene: .
v_gene: TRBV5-6
abundance: once

CDR3aa: CASSQGRSRYEQYF
CDR3nt: TGTGCCAGCAGCCAAGGGCGGAGTAGGTACGAGCAGTACTTC
j_gene: TRBJ2-7
d_gene: .
v_gene: TRBV4-2
abundance: .

CDR3aa: CASSASGQGMNTGELFF
CDR3nt: TGTGCCAGCAGCGCCTCAGGACAGGGAATGAACACCGGGGAGCTGTTTTTT
j_gene: TRBJ2-2
d_gene: TRBD1
v_gene: TRBV9
abundance: .

CDR3aa: CASSDVQWTASYEQYF
CDR3nt: TGTGCCAGCAGTGACGTCCAATGGACAGCTTCCTACGAGCAGTACTTC
j_gene: TRBJ2-7
d_gene: .
v_gene: TRBV6-4
abundance: .

CDR3aa: CASSPQGGDTQYF
CDR3nt: TGCGCCAGCAGCCCACAGGGGGGAGATACGCAGTATTTT
j_gene: TRBJ2-3
d_gene: TRBD1
v_gene: TRBV5-1
abundance: .

CDR3aa: CAAQGLVAGEQYF
CDR3nt: TGTGCCGCCCAGGGACTAGTAGCAGGCGAGCAGTACTTC
j_gene: TRBJ2-7
d_gene: .
v_gene: TRBV12-1
abundance: .

CDR3aa: CASSPPGGRDRGARELFF
CDR3nt: TGTGCCAGCTCACCACCCGGTGGTCGGGACAGGGGGGCCCGGGAGCTGTTTTTT
j_gene: TRBJ2-2
d_gene: TRBD1
v_gene: TRBV18
abundance: few

CDR3aa: CASSPGGNQPQHF
CDR3nt: TGTGCCAGCTCACCGGGAGGGAATCAGCCCCAGCATTTT
j_gene: TRBJ1-5
d_gene: .
v_gene: TRBV18
abundance: .